These 32 T cell receptor beta chains share one sample of origin, sequenced in a study of blood T cells in healthy people across ages. With a J-beta primer mix and a sample-barcoded 5' primer, a second PCR ran about 7 to 11 cycles. TCRdb processed the 5' RACE reads anew with MiXCR; each CDR3 protein has one entry. The profile covers 1,500,000 or so distinct CDR3 sequences, with about 45% appearing a single time and approximately 4.1% taken by the ten largest. The specimen was blood. The receptors derive from a woman younger than 35 in good health.

This chain's CDR3 is CSARSLGQGYEQYF. In DNA, the CDR3 is TGCAGTGCTAGATCCCTCGGACAGGGGTACGAGCAGTACTTC. The V gene is TRBV20-1, the J gene TRBJ2-7; 9 nucleotides match TRBD1. The V gene's germline CDR1 is DFQATT and CDR2 SNEGSKA (reference sequence). The CDR3 has 14 residues. Trimming removed 2 bases from V and 4 bases from J; junction bases left unmatched: 6.

The genes are TRBV25-1 and TRBJ2-1; the match to TRBD2 covers 7 bases. This CDR3 is 12 amino acids long. The V gene end was trimmed by 7 bases and the J gene end by 6 bases; junction bases not matched to a gene: 3. Germline CDR1 reads MGHDK; CDR2 reads SYGVNS. CDR3 nucleotides: TGTGCCAGCATTGCGGGAGTCAATGAGCAGTTCTTC. It is translated as CASIAGVNEQFF. Variable domain in full (rest from reference TRBV25-1 and TRBJ2-1): EADIYQTPRYLVIGTGKKITLECSQTMGHDKMYWYQQDPGMELHLIHYSYGVNSTEKGDLSSESTVSRIRTEHFPLTLESARPSHTSQYLCASIAGVNEQFFGPGTRLTVL.

The chain links TRBV20-1 to TRBJ2-3; 7 bases are a match to TRBD2. Per the germline V gene, CDR1 is DFQATT and CDR2 is SNEGSKA (reference sequence). The CDR3 is made up of 15 amino acids. CDR3 DNA: TGCAGCACCGGGACTACCCGAGCTAGCACAGATACGCAGTATTTT. Protein: CSTGTTRASTDTQYF.

The chain couples TRBV12-3 or TRBV12-4 to TRBJ1-1; D is ambiguous. The CDR3 loop spans 13 amino acids. The V end lost 1 base, the J end lost 4 bases, and 7 bases lay between the germline ends. CDR3 nucleotides: TGTGCCAGCAGTTTAGGACTCCCCACTGAAGCTTTCTTT. Its protein is CASSLGLPTEAFF.

V is TRBV5-5 and J is TRBJ1-2, with D unresolved. CDR1 is SGHKS, CDR2 YYEKEE, per germline (reference sequence). CDR3 length: 13 residues. Deletions cut 4 bases from V and 2 bases from J, with 9 bases between. The CDR3 DNA is TGTGCCAGCAGCCGCCCGATAAACTATGGCTACACCTTC. This codes for CASSRPINYGYTF.

The V gene is TRBV13, the J gene TRBJ2-5, with no clear D. The DNA end favors TRBJ2-7, so the J call may be wrong. The CDR3 totals 13 residues. Germline CDR1 is PRHDT and CDR2 is FYEKMQ (reference sequence). The chain's CDR3 is CASSLVHEYEQYF. The CDR3 DNA is TGTGCCAGCAGCTTAGTACACGAATACGAGCAGTACTTC.

This clonotype has a handful of counts. The chain has TRBV7-2 and TRBJ1-1; D unresolved. The germline gives CDR1 SGHTA, CDR2 FQGNSA. Between the trimmed V and J ends, which lost 4 bases and 4 bases, there was a span of 13 bases. The CDR3 consists of 14 residues. The CDR3 reads CASSSRRAGTEAFF. CDR3 in DNA: TGTGCCAGCAGCTCGAGGCGTGCGGGCACTGAAGCTTTCTTT.

The V call is TRBV20-1, the J call TRBJ2-7, with 12 nucleotides matching TRBD2. V dropped 0 bases and J dropped 4; count of bases not matched to a gene: 7. This CDR3 region has 16 residues. Germline CDR1 and CDR2: DFQATT and SNEGSKA (reference sequence). CDR3 in DNA: TGCAGTGCTAGAGATCCCCTAGCGGGAGGGCTGTACGAGCAGTACTTC. Translation gives CSARDPLAGGLYEQYF.

This clonotype was observed a handful of times. At one end the junction does not follow the germline gene, possibly because of a read error. The chain joins TRBV5-6 to TRBJ1-1; D not certain. Germline V gene data show CDR1 as SGHDT and CDR2 as YYEEEE. The CDR3 extends over 12 amino acids. In nucleotides, the CDR3 is TGTGCCATCAGCTTGGTTCGGTCTGAAGCTTTCTTT. Amino acids: CAISLVRSEAFF.

In its sample, this clonotype was seen a few times. The V and J genes are TRBV5-1 and TRBJ2-1; the match to TRBD2 covers 14 bases. Germline loops: CDR1 SGHRS, CDR2 YFSETQ. This CDR3 is 17 amino acids long. V shed 3 bases and J 6 bases; nucleotides not matched to a gene: 8. The CDR3: CASSSQYGTSGSNEQFF. CDR3 nucleotides: TGCGCCAGCAGCTCACAATACGGGACTAGCGGGAGCAATGAGCAGTTCTTC.

This clonotype was picked up one time. A much larger clone differs from this one at a single base, so this may be a read error. This rearrangement joins TRBV4-1 to TRBJ2-1; a possible D gene is TRBD2 (5 bases). Germline assignment: CDR1 MGHRA and CDR2 YSYEKL. The CDR3 consists of 13 residues. As DNA, the CDR3 is TGCGCCAGCAGCCAAGTAGCGCCCAATGGGCAGTTCTTC. Residues: CASSQVAPNGQFF.

This chain connects TRBV7-2 to TRBJ2-3, with a tentative D call TRBD1 (6 bases). CDR1 is SGHTA, CDR2 FQGNSA, per germline. This CDR3 spans 13 amino acids. V was trimmed by 1 base and J by 9 bases, leaving 11 bases between them. The CDR3 DNA is TGTGCCAGCAGCTTAGGGGGGCCAGGGACGCAGTATTTT. It encodes CASSLGGPGTQYF.

The chain is built from TRBV12-3 or TRBV12-4 and TRBJ2-3; 8 nucleotides align to TRBD2. This CDR3 has 17 residues. V gave up 7 bases and J gave up 1 base; unmatched junction bases: 13. The DNA of the CDR3 is TGTGCCAGCACCGTACTCCTAGCGGGTCAAGGCACAGATACGCAGTATTTT. This gives the protein CASTVLLAGQGTDTQYF.

The genes are TRBV29-1 and TRBJ2-1; D remains ambiguous. The DNA end is more similar to TRBJ2-7, so the J call may be wrong. Germline V gene sequence: CDR1 SQVTM, CDR2 ANQGSEA. This CDR3 is 11 amino acids long. CDR3 in amino acids: CSVQTYNEQYF. The CDR3 DNA reads as TGCAGCGTTCAAACCTACAATGAGCAGTACTTC.

The rearrangement links TRBV29-1 to TRBJ1-4; D is undetermined. V was trimmed by 6 bases and J by 0 bases, leaving 8 bases between them. Germline loops: CDR1 SQVTM, CDR2 ANQGSEA. CDR3 length equals 13 residues. The CDR3 nucleotides are TGCAGCGTCCCCGGTACAACTAATGAAAAACTGTTTTTT. It specifies CSVPGTTNEKLFF.

The chain carries TRBV29-1 and TRBJ2-1; weak D call: TRBD1 (6 bases). The CDR3 extends over 12 amino acids. CDR1 and CDR2 (germline): SQVTM, ANQGSEA. In DNA, the CDR3 is TGCGGCGCGGACCGGACAGAAAAAAAGCAGTTCTTC. Protein sequence: CGADRTEKKQFF.

This clonotype was observed a handful of times. This rearrangement joins TRBV15 to TRBJ2-7; perhaps D is TRBD1 or TRBD2 (5 bases each). Trimming pared 1 base from V and 0 bases from J, leaving 10 bases between. This CDR3 comprises 15 residues. Per germline, CDR1 LNHNV and CDR2 YYDKDF (reference sequence). CDR3: CATSRGLGTSYEQYF. DNA for the CDR3: TGTGCCACCAGCAGAGGTCTAGGGACCTCCTACGAGCAGTACTTC.

This chain uses TRBV9 with TRBJ2-7; 7 nucleotides align to TRBD1. This CDR3 is built from 18 residues. J was trimmed by 5 bases and V by 2 bases; bases with no gene match: 19. Germline V CDR1 and CDR2: SGDLS, YYNGEE. The DNA for the CDR3 is TGTGCCAGCAGCGTGGAGGCGACAGGGAGTGATTTAGTTCACGAGCAGTACTTC. Translating it yields CASSVEATGSDLVHEQYF.

There are a few counts of this clonotype. The chain couples TRBV6-5 to TRBJ2-2, with 7 bases lining up with TRBD1. This CDR3 spans 15 amino acids. Losses at the gene ends were 3 bases for V and 5 bases for J; bases not matched to a gene: 6. The germline CDR1 and CDR2 sequences are MNHEY and SVGAGI. The CDR3 region has the DNA TGTGCCAGCAGTTATGAGGGGGCTTCGACCGGGGAGCTGTTTTTT. It specifies CASSYEGASTGELFF.

The J gene is TRBJ1-1, the V gene TRBV7-2; D uncertain. The CDR3 is 20 residues long. The germline gives CDR1 SGHTA, CDR2 FQGNSA. Trimming stripped 3 bases from V and 6 bases from J, with 32 bases between. The CDR3 sequence is CASSFEVYSLHLRNGAEAFF. CDR3 bases: TGTGCCAGCAGCTTTGAAGTCTACAGTCTTCACCTTCGGAATGGCGCTGAAGCTTTCTTT.

The rearrangement joins TRBV10-3 to TRBJ2-1, with D perhaps being TRBD1 or TRBD2 (5 bases each). The CDR3 extends over 13 amino acids. Germline CDR1 reads ENHRY; CDR2 reads SYGVKD. Trimming took 0 bases from V and 9 from J, leaving 9 bases between them. The CDR3 region has the DNA TGTGCCATCAGTGAGTCTGGGGGACCTGAGCAGTTCTTC. Encoded protein: CAISESGGPEQFF.

V usage is TRBV6-6 and J usage is TRBJ1-1; 7 bases line up with TRBD1. Germline V gene sequence: CDR1 MNHNY, CDR2 SVGAGI (reference sequence). V lost 9 bases, J lost 5 bases, and 9 bases stayed unmatched. This CDR3 contains 13 residues. The CDR3 sequence: CASTQGRGTEAFF. In nucleotides, the CDR3 is TGTGCCAGTACACAGGGGCGCGGGACTGAAGCTTTCTTT.

The genes are TRBV6-5 and TRBJ2-5; TRBD2 aligns across 9 bases. V shed 5 bases and J 11 bases; nucleotides not matched to a gene: 18. Germline assignment: CDR1 MNHEY and CDR2 SVGAGI. There are 16 residues in the CDR3. CDR3 in DNA: TGTGCCAGCAGTACCCTAGGGGCGGGAGGGTATTCTGAGCAGTACTTC. It encodes CASSTLGAGGYSEQYF.

This clonotype was seen a few times. V is TRBV20-1 and J is TRBJ1-2, with D perhaps matching TRBD1 (5 bases). This CDR3 has 13 residues. Germline CDR1 reads DFQATT; CDR2 reads SNEGSKA (reference sequence). The V and J ends lost 7 bases and 5 bases respectively, with 17 bases between them. CDR3 loop: CSVGVAGSYGYTF. CDR3 coding DNA: TGCAGTGTAGGGGTTGCCGGTTCGTATGGCTACACCTTC.

This sequence joins TRBV20-1 and TRBJ2-5, with D maybe TRBD1 (6 bases). Germline values: CDR1 DFQATT, CDR2 SNEGSKA (reference sequence). V lost 6 bases to trimming and J lost 11 bases, with 19 bases between them. The CDR3 extends over 12 amino acids. CDR3 sequence: CSASTGKDEQYF. CDR3 sequence (DNA): TGCAGTGCCTCCACAGGGAAGGATGAGCAGTACTTC.

This sequence joins TRBV6-6 and TRBJ1-4; maybe TRBD1 (6 bases). The CDR3 is 15 amino acids. V shed 8 bases and J shed 0 bases, with 13 bases lying between them. Germline V lookup: CDR1 MNHNY, CDR2 SVGAGI (reference sequence). CDR3 protein: CASLRGGATNEKLFF. The CDR3 DNA reads as TGTGCCAGCCTCCGAGGGGGGGCAACTAATGAAAAACTGTTTTTT.

The gene calls are TRBV11-2 and TRBJ2-1; TRBD2 agrees at 9 bases. Germline-derived CDR1 and CDR2 are SGHAT and FQNNGV. The CDR3 runs to 16 residues. Losses at the gene ends were 5 bases for V and 0 bases for J; bases not matched to a gene: 5. The CDR3 loop reads CASSTFSGSSYNEQFF. CDR3 nucleotides: TGTGCCAGCAGCACTTTTAGCGGGAGCTCCTACAATGAGCAGTTCTTC.

This clonotype turned up a few times. The CDR3 nucleotides read TGCTTCGGACTAGCGGGGACGAATGAGCAGTTCTTC. Amino acids: CFGLAGTNEQFF. The gene calls are TRBV20-1 and TRBJ2-1; 12 bases match TRBD2. CDR1 is DFQATT and CDR2 is SNEGSKA in the germline V gene (reference sequence). The CDR3 extends over 12 amino acids.

There are a few counts of this clonotype. The J gene is TRBJ2-7, the V gene TRBV3-1; D not certain. V was shortened by 0 bases and J by 7 bases, with 7 bases between the two germline ends. The CDR3 is made up of 12 amino acids. CDR1 LGHDT and CDR2 YNNKEL come from the germline V gene (reference sequence). The CDR3 here is CASSQDNREQYF. CDR3 in DNA: TGTGCCAGCAGCCAAGATAACCGGGAGCAGTACTTC.

The J gene is TRBJ2-1, the V gene TRBV4-3, with D perhaps matching TRBD1 (5 bases). Trimming removed 0 bases from V and 9 bases from J, with 9 bases in between. The length of the CDR3 is 13 residues. Germline V gene sequence: CDR1 LGHNA, CDR2 YSLEER. CDR3 in amino acids: CASSQEHGAEQFF. In nucleotides, the CDR3 is TGCGCCAGCAGCCAAGAGCATGGGGCTGAGCAGTTCTTC.

This chain joins TRBV5-1 and TRBJ2-3, with 7 nucleotides matching TRBD2. The V gene's germline CDR1 is SGHRS and CDR2 YFSETQ. The CDR3 totals 15 residues. J was trimmed by 2 bases and V by 2 bases; bases with no gene match: 5. CDR3 bases: TGCGCCAGCAGCTTTCTGGCGGGAGCCACAGATACGCAGTATTTT. Residues: CASSFLAGATDTQYF.

This CDR3 reads CAISEDRLADTQYF. The CDR3 DNA follows: TGTGCCATCAGCGAGGACAGGTTGGCAGATACGCAGTATTTT. J is TRBJ2-3 and V is TRBV10-3; 7 nucleotides line up with TRBD1. The CDR3 is made up of 14 amino acids. Trimming at V came to 6 bases and at J to 4 bases, leaving 7 bases not matched to a gene. The germline V gene encodes CDR1 ENHRY and CDR2 SYGVKD.